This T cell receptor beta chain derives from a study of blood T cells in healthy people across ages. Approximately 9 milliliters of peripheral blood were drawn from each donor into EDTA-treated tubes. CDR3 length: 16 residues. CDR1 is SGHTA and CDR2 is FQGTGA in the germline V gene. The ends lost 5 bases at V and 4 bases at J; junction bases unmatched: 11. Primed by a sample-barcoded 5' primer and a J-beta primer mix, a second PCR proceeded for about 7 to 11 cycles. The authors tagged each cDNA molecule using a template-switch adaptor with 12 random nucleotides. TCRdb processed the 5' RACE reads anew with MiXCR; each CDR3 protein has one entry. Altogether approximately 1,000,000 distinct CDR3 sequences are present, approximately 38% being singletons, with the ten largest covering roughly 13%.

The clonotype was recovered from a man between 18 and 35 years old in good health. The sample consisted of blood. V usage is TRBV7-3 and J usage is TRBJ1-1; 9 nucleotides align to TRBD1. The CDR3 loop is CASSPGQGRFGTEAFF. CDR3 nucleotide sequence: TGTGCCAGCAGCCCCGGACAGGGGAGATTCGGCACTGAAGCTTTCTTT.